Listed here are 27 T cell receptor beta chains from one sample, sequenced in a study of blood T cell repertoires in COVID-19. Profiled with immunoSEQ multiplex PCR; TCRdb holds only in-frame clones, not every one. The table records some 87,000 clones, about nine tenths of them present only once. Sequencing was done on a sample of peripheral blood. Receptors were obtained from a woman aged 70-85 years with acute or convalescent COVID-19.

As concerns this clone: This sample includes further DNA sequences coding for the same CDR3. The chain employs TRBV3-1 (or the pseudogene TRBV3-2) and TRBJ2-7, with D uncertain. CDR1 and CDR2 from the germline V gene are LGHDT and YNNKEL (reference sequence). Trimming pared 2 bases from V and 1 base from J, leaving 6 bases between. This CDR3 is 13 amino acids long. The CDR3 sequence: CASSQRGSYEQYF. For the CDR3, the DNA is TGTGCCAGCAGCCAAAGAGGATCCTACGAGCAGTACTTC.

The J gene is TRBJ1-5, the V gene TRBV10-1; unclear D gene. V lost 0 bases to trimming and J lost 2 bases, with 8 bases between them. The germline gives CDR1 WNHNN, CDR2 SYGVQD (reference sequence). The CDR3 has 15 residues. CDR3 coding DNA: TGCGCCAGCAGTGAGTCGCACGGAGGCAATCAGCCCCAGCATTTT. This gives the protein CASSESHGGNQPQHF.

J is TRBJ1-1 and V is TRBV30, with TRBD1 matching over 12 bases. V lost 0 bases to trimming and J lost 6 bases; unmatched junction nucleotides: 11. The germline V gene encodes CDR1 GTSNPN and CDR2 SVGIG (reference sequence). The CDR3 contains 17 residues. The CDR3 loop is CAWSVHYRDRGRPEAFF. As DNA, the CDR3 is TGTGCCTGGAGTGTACACTATCGGGACAGGGGGCGCCCTGAAGCTTTCTTT.

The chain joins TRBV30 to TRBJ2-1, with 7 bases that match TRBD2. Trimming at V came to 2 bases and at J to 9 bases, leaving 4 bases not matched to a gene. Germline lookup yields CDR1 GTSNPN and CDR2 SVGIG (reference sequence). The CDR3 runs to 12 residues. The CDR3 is CAWSMGGGEQFF. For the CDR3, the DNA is TGTGCCTGGAGTATGGGGGGGGGTGAGCAGTTCTTC. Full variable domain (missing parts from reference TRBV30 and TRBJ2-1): SQTIHQWPATLVQPVGSPLSLECTVEGTSNPNLYWYRQAAGRGLQLLFYSVGIGQISSEVPQNLSASRPQDRQFILSSKKLLLSDSGFYLCAWSMGGGEQFFGPGTRLTVL.

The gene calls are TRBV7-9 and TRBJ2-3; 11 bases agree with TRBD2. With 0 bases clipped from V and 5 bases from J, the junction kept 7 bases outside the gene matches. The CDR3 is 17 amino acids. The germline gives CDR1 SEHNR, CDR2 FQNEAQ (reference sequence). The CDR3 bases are TGTGCCAGCAGCTTAGCAATAGCGGGAGGGCCGGGAGATACGCAGTATTTT. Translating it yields CASSLAIAGGPGDTQYF.

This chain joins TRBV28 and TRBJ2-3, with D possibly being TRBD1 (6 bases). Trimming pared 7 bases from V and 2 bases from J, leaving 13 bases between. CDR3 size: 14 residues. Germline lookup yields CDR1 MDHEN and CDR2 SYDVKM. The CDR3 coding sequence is TGTGCCAGCAATCCACAGGGCCTCACAGATACGCAGTATTTT. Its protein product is CASNPQGLTDTQYF.

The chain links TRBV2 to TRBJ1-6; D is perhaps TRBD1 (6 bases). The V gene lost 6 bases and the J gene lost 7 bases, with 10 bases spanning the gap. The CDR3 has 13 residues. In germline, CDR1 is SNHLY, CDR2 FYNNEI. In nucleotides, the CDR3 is TGTGCCAGCAGCGTGGACAGCAATTCACCCCTCCACTTT. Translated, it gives CASSVDSNSPLHF.

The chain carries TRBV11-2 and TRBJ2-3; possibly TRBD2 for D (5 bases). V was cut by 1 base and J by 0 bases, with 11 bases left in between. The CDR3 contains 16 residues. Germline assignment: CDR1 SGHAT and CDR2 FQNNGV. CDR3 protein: CASSLGLAASTDTQYF. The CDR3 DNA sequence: TGTGCCAGCAGCTTAGGGCTAGCCGCTAGCACAGATACGCAGTATTTT.

The CDR3 is CAISRTGADEKLFF. CDR3 nucleotide sequence: TGTGCCATCAGTAGGACAGGGGCGGACGAAAAACTGTTTTTT. The chain is built from TRBV10-3 and TRBJ1-4, with 9 positions matching TRBD1. The V segment lost 5 bases and the J segment 8 bases; nucleotides outside the gene matches: 6. The germline CDR1 and CDR2 sequences are ENHRY and SYGVKD. The CDR3 is made up of 14 amino acids.

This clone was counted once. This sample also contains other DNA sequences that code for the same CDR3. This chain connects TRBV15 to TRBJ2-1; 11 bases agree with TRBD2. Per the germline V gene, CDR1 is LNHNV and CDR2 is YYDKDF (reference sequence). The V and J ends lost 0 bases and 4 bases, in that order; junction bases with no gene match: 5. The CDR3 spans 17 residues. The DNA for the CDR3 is TGTGCCACCAGCAGAGATCGGCTAGCGGGAGGTTACAATGAGCAGTTCTTC. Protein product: CATSRDRLAGGYNEQFF.

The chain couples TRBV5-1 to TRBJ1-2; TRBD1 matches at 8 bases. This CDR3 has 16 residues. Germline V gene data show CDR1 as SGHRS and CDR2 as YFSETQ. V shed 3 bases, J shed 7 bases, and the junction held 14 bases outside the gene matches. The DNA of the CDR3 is TGCGCCAGCAGCTCCCAGTCCGGGACAGGTGGATTTGGCTACACCTTC. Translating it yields CASSSQSGTGGFGYTF.

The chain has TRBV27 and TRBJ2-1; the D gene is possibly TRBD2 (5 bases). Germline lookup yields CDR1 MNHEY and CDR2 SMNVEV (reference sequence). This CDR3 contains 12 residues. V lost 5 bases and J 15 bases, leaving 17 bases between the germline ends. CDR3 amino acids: CASSPADGAGFF. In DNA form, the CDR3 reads TGTGCCAGCAGTCCCGCAGACGGTGCGGGGTTCTTC.

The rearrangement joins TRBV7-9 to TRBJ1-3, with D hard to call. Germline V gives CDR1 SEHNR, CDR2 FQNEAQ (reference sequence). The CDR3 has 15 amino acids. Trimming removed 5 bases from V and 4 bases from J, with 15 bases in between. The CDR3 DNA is TGTGCCAGCAGCGCCATGGCGGTCGTAGGAAACACCATATATTTT. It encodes CASSAMAVVGNTIYF.

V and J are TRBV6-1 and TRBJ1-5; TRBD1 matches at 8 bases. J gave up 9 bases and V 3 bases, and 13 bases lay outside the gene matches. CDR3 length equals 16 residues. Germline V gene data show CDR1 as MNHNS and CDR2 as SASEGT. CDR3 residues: CASSEPRGQATRPQHF. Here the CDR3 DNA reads TGTGCCAGCAGTGAGCCGCGGGGACAGGCAACCCGGCCCCAGCATTTT.

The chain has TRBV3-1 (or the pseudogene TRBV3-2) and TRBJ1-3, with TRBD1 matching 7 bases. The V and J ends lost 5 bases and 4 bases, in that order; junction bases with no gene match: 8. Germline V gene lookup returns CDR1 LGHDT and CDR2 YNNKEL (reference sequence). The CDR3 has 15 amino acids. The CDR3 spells CASSYTTGQGNTIYF. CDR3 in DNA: TGTGCCAGCAGCTATACGACAGGGCAAGGAAACACCATATATTTT.

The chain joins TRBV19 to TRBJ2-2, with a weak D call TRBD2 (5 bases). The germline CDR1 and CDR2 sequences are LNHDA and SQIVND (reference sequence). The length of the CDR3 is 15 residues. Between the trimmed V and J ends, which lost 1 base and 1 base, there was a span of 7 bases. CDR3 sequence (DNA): TGTGCCAGTAGTATAGCTAGCCGGAACACCGGGGAGCTGTTTTTT. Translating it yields CASSIASRNTGELFF.

The CDR3 protein is CASSLPGQGGEQYF. DNA of the CDR3: TGTGCCAGCAGCTTGCCGGGACAGGGAGGCGAGCAGTACTTC. This sequence joins TRBV5-4 and TRBJ2-7; TRBD1 agrees at 9 bases. The germline V gene encodes CDR1 SGHNT and CDR2 YYREEE (reference sequence). This CDR3 contains 14 residues. V was clipped by 1 base and J by 6 bases; unmatched bases: 5.

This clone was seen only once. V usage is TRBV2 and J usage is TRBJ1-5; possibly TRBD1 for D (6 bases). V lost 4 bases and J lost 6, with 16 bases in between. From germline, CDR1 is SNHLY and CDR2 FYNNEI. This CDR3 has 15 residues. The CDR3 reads CASSVRQGSSQPQHF. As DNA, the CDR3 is TGTGCCAGCAGTGTCAGGCAGGGGAGTTCTCAGCCCCAGCATTTT.

For the CDR3, the DNA is TGTGCCAGCAGTGACCCTATAGCGGGTCGCTCCTACGAGCAGTACTTC. It is translated as CASSDPIAGRSYEQYF. The genes are TRBV6-4 and TRBJ2-7; 7 nucleotides match TRBD2. V dropped 2 bases and J dropped 0; count of bases not matched to a gene: 7. CDR1 is MRHNA, CDR2 SNTAGT, per germline. The CDR3 has 16 amino acids.

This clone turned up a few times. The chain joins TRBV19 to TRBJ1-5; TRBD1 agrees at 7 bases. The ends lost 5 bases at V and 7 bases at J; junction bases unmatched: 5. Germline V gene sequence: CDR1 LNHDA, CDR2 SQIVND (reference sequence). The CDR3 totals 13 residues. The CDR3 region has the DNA TGTGCCAGTAGTTTCGACAGGGCCCAGCCCCAGCATTTT. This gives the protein CASSFDRAQPQHF.

The CDR3 loop is CASKSRDSVNYGYTF. For the CDR3, the DNA is TGTGCCAGCAAGTCCCGAGATTCGGTCAACTATGGCTACACCTTC. The gene calls are TRBV28 and TRBJ1-2; no firm D call. Trimming stripped 7 bases from V and 2 bases from J, with 17 bases between. There are 15 residues in the CDR3. Germline assignment: CDR1 MDHEN and CDR2 SYDVKM.

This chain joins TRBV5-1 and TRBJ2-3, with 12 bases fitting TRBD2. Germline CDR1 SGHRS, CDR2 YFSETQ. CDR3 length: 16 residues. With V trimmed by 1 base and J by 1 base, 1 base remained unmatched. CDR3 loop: CASSLRTSGGTDTQYF. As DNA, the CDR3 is TGCGCCAGCAGCTTGCGGACTAGCGGGGGCACAGATACGCAGTATTTT.

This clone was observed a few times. The CDR3 loop is CASSPRGTGLDGDGYTF. CDR3 DNA sequence: TGTGCCAGCTCACCACGTGGGACAGGGTTGGATGGAGATGGCTACACCTTC. J is TRBJ1-2 and V is TRBV18, with 9 nucleotides matching TRBD1. Germline V gene lookup returns CDR1 KGHSH and CDR2 LQKENI. The CDR3 has 17 residues. The ends lost 1 base at V and 6 bases at J; junction bases unmatched: 12.

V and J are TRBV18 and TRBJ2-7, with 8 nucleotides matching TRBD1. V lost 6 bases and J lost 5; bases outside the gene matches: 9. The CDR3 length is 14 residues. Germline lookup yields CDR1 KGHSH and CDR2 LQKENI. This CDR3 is CASSQQGAGNEQYF. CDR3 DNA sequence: TGTGCCAGCTCGCAGCAGGGGGCAGGAAACGAGCAGTACTTC.

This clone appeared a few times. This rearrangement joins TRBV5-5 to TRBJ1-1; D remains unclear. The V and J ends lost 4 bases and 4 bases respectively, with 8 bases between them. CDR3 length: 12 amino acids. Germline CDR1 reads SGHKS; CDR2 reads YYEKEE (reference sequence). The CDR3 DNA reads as TGTGCCAGCAGCCTCATCGGCACTGAAGCTTTCTTT. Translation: CASSLIGTEAFF. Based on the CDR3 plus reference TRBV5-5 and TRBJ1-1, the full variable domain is DAGVTQSPTHLIKTRGQQVTLRCSPISGHKSVSWYQQVLGQGPQFIFQYYEKEERGRGNFPDRFSARQFPNYSSELNVNALLLGDSALYLCASSLIGTEAFFGQGTRLTVV.

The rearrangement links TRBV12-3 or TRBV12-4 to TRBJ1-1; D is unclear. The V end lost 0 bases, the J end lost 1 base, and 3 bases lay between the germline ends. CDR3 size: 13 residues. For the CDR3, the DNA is TGTGCCAGCAGTTTAGCAGCGAACACTGAAGCTTTCTTT. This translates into CASSLAANTEAFF.

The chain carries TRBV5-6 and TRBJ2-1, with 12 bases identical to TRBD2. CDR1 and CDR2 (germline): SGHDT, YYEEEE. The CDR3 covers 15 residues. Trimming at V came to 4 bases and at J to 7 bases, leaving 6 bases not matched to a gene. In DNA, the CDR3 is TGTGCCAGCAGCCTTACTAGCGGGGGGCTGAATGAGCAGTTCTTC. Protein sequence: CASSLTSGGLNEQFF.